This T cell receptor beta chain was obtained from a study of T cell responses to AZD1222 COVID-19 vaccine. Study-wide points: Every sample of the repertoires postdated the peak T cell response. Nearly half of unique spike-specific TCRs reportedly avoided B.1.351 and B.1.1.7 mutated regions. Baseline seropositivity characterized only six AZD1222 recipients. Most donors were white British and more were female, and clonal diversity was possibly underestimated.

Points on this clone: Its target is unknown.

Between the trimmed V and J ends, which lost 5 bases and 4 bases, there was a span of 4 bases. Germline V CDR1 and CDR2: SEHNR, FQNEAQ (reference sequence). There are 11 residues in the CDR3. The data were produced by immunoSEQ multiplex PCR, yet TCRdb's version contains in-frame clones alone and is incomplete. The table lists under 95,000 clones, around 91% of them singletons. The clonotype comes from an adult in good health. The genes are TRBV7-9 and TRBJ2-3; the D is unclear. Sequencing was performed on peripheral blood, taken on day 0 of AZD1222 vaccination. The CDR3 nucleotides are TGTGCCAGCAGCGGGGCAGATACGCAGTATTTT. It yields the protein CASSGADTQYF.